This TCR beta chain was documented in a study of T cells in Graves' hyperthyroidism and ophthalmopathy. Graves' hyperthyroidism qualified as stable when ophthalmopathy did not progress within 18 months. Reasons for excluding patients were uncontrolled infection, other autoimmune disease, pregnancy or lactation. Study findings and constraints: Stable hyperthyroidism was separated from ophthalmopathy by a model based on 13 V-J features. Most expanded thyroid clonotypes above 0.001 recurred in blood.

RNA transcripts served as the template for amplifying TCR beta CDR3 regions. During a first-round RT-PCR of the TCR CDR3, the HTBI primer set was used. A single record per CDR3 protein comes from TCRdb applying MiXCR to the multiplex PCR reads. The sample shows roughly 300,000 distinct CDR3 sequences, 15% to 20% of them seen only once. In this sample, this clonotype turned up many times. Antigen unknown. V gave up 3 bases and J gave up 6 bases, with 9 bases separating them. This CDR3 is 12 amino acids long. The TCR was taken from a woman in her forties or fifties with Graves' hyperthyroidism. The sequenced sample consisted of blood. The V call is TRBV12-3 or TRBV12-4, the J call TRBJ2-7; D remains unclear. The CDR3 DNA is TGTGCCAGCAGTTTGGGTGCGTCCGAGCAGTACTTC. Protein sequence: CASSLGASEQYF.